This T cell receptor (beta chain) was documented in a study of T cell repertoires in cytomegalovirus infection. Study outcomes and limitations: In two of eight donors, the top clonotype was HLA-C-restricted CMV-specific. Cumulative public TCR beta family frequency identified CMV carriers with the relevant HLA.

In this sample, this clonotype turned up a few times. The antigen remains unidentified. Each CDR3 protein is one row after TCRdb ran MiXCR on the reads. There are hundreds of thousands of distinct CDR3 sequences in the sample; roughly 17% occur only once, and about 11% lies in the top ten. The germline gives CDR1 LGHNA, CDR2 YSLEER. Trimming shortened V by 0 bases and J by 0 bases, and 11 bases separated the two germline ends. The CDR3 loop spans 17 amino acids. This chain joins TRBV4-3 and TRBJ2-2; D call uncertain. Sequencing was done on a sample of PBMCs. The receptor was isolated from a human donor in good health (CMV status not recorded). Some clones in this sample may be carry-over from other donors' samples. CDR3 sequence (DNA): TGCGCCAGCAGCCAAGATCGGGCCTTAGCGAACACCGGGGAGCTGTTTTTT. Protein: CASSQDRALANTGELFF.